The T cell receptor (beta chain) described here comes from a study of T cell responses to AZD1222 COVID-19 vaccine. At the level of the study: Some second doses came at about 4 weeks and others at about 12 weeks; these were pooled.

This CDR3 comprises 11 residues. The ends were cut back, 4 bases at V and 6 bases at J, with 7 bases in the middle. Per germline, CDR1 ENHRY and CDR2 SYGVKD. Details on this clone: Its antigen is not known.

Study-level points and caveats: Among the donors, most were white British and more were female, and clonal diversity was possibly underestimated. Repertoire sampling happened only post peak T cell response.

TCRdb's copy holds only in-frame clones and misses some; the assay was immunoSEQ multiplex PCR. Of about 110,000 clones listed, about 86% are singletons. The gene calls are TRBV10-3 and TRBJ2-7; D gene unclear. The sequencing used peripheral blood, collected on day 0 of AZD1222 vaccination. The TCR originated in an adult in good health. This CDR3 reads CAISVGIEQYF. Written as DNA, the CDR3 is TGTGCCATCAGTGTAGGGATCGAGCAGTACTTC.